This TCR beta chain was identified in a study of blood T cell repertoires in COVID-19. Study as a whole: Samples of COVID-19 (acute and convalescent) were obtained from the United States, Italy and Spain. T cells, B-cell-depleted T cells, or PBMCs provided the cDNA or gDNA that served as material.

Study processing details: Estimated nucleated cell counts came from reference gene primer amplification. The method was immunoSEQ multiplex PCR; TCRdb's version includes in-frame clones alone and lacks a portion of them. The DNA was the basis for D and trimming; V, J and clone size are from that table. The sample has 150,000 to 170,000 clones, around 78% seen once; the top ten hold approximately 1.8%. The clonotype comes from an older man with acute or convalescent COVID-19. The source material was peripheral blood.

The CDR3: CATSGRGLDTIYF. CDR3 coding DNA: TGTGCCACCAGTGGCAGGGGCCTGGACACCATATATTTT. This sequence joins TRBV24-1 and TRBJ1-3, with TRBD1 as a possible D gene (6 bases). V was shortened by 5 bases and J by 8 bases, with 12 bases between the two germline ends. There are 13 residues in the CDR3. The germline V gene has CDR1 KGHDR and CDR2 SFDVKD.